These 16 T cell receptor beta chains originate from one sample sequenced in a study of high-grade serous ovarian cancer treatment subgroups. Clones were read by immunoSEQ multiplex PCR, and TCRdb kept only the in-frame ones, dropping some. Here the sample spans some 6,000 clones, 75% to 85% being singletons. Tumor samples were obtained before definitive surgery or chemotherapy. Sequencing was performed on tumor tissue. Receptors originate from a human donor with high-grade serous ovarian cancer.

Here the CDR3 reads CASSEEGRANEKLFF. The CDR3, as DNA: TGTGCCAGCAGTGAAGAGGGGCGGGCTAATGAAAAACTGTTTTTT. This chain uses TRBV2 with TRBJ1-4; a weak D match, TRBD1 (5 bases). Germline CDR1 is SNHLY and CDR2 is FYNNEI. The CDR3 has 15 residues. V lost 1 base to trimming and J lost 3 bases, with 9 bases between them.

This clone was counted only a few times. The chain joins TRBV6-1 to TRBJ1-2; maybe TRBD1 (5 bases). Germline V gene lookup returns CDR1 MNHNS and CDR2 SASEGT. The CDR3 is made up of 11 amino acids. V shed 8 bases and J shed 5 bases, with 9 bases lying between them. The CDR3 DNA reads TGTGCCAGCGGGGGATTATATGGCTACACCTTC. It is translated as CASGGLYGYTF.

The chain uses TRBV11-2 and TRBJ1-5; no clear D gene. Germline assignment: CDR1 SGHAT and CDR2 FQNNGV. Between the trimmed V and J ends, which lost 1 base and 3 bases, there was a span of 10 bases. The CDR3 extends over 15 amino acids. The CDR3 coding sequence is TGTGCCAGCAGCTTAGGTAACCGTATCAATCAGCCCCAGCATTTT. As protein: CASSLGNRINQPQHF.

The genes are TRBV9 and TRBJ2-3; D is perhaps TRBD2 (7 bases). The CDR3 length is 15 residues. The V end was cut by 0 bases, the J end by 4 bases, with 12 bases between. The germline V gene has CDR1 SGDLS and CDR2 YYNGEE. The CDR3, as DNA: TGTGCCAGCAGCGTAGAAGGGGGGGCGTCAGATACGCAGTATTTT. Its protein product is CASSVEGGASDTQYF.

This clone occurred a few times. The chain couples TRBV27 to TRBJ1-5; D not resolved. Germline CDR1 is MNHEY and CDR2 is SMNVEV (reference sequence). This CDR3 contains 12 residues. Trimming shortened V by 2 bases and J by 3 bases, and 2 bases separated the two germline ends. CDR3 coding DNA: TGTGCCAGCAGTTTACTCAATCAGCCCCAGCATTTT. Protein: CASSLLNQPQHF.

This clone was counted between two and nine times. V usage is TRBV14 and J usage is TRBJ1-6; D gene ambiguous. Trimming took off 0 bases at V and 9 bases at J, with 9 bases between the two ends. Germline-derived CDR1 and CDR2 are SGHDN and FVKESK. This CDR3 comprises 14 residues. The CDR3 here is CASSQESRVSPLHF. Here the CDR3 DNA reads TGTGCCAGCAGCCAAGAATCGCGAGTTTCACCCCTCCACTTT.

The chain is built from TRBV9 and TRBJ2-2; D uncertain. Germline V gene lookup returns CDR1 SGDLS and CDR2 YYNGEE. The CDR3 has 14 amino acids. V shed 2 bases and J shed 3 bases, with 8 bases lying between them. CDR3 in amino acids: CASSVLGDTGELFF. CDR3 nucleotides: TGTGCCAGCAGCGTTTTAGGTGACACCGGGGAGCTGTTTTTT.

The V call is TRBV5-1, the J call TRBJ2-7, with TRBD1 matching over 9 bases. Germline CDR1 is SGHRS and CDR2 is YFSETQ. CDR3 length: 15 amino acids. With V trimmed by 5 bases and J by 5 bases, 11 bases remained unmatched. DNA of the CDR3: TGCGCCAGCAGGGATCCGGGACAGGGTTACGACGAGCAGTACTTC. As protein: CASRDPGQGYDEQYF.

The genes are TRBV4-2 and TRBJ2-7; 7 nucleotides match TRBD1. CDR1 LGHNA and CDR2 YNFKEQ come from the germline V gene. The CDR3 covers 15 residues. The trim removed 0 bases at V and 3 bases at J, leaving 5 bases unmatched. The CDR3 region is CASSQDGDSYYEQYF. The CDR3 DNA reads as TGTGCCAGCAGCCAAGACGGGGACAGCTACTACGAGCAGTACTTC.

The V and J genes are TRBV9 and TRBJ1-5; possibly TRBD1 for D (5 bases). Trimming shortened V by 3 bases and J by 7 bases, and 14 bases separated the two germline ends. CDR1 SGDLS and CDR2 YYNGEE come from the germline V gene. The CDR3 is 14 amino acids. Here the CDR3 reads CASSGQGETQPQHF. CDR3 nucleotide sequence: TGTGCCAGCAGCGGCCAGGGAGAAACACAGCCCCAGCATTTT. The full variable domain, its missing parts supplied by reference TRBV9 and TRBJ1-5, is DSGVTQTPKHLITATGQRVTLRCSPRSGDLSVYWYQQSLDQGLQFLIQYYNGEERAKGNILERFSAQQFPDLHSELNLSSLELGDSALYFCASSGQGETQPQHFGDGTRLSIL.

This clone was seen once. The chain combines TRBV27 with TRBJ2-5; 8 bases map to TRBD1. The J call may be mistaken, given a closer DNA end match to TRBJ2-7. Germline V gives CDR1 MNHEY, CDR2 SMNVEV (reference sequence). The CDR3 runs to 14 residues. Here the CDR3 DNA reads TGTGCCAGCAGTTTCTCACAGGGGGTCTACGAGCAGTACTTC. It is translated as CASSFSQGVYEQYF.

The chain is built from TRBV19 and TRBJ2-4; TRBD2 matches at 13 bases. The CDR3 sequence is 16 residues long. V shed 4 bases and J 8 bases; nucleotides not matched to a gene: 8. Per the germline V gene, CDR1 is LNHDA and CDR2 is SQIVND (reference sequence). This CDR3 is CASSTRLAGGVDIQYF. In DNA, the CDR3 is TGTGCCAGTAGTACGAGACTAGCGGGGGGCGTAGACATTCAGTACTTC.

The chain combines TRBV6-1 with TRBJ1-5, with D unresolved. V shed 8 bases and J shed 3 bases, with 14 bases lying between them. CDR3 length: 14 residues. Looked up from germline, CDR1 is MNHNS and CDR2 is SASEGT. CDR3 nucleotides: TGTGCCAGCCGACGGACGACCTTCAATCAGCCCCAGCATTTT. This translates into CASRRTTFNQPQHF.

The sample holds one count of this clone. J is TRBJ2-6 and V is TRBV27; 8 nucleotides match TRBD1. Germline trimming cut 5 bases from V and 2 bases from J; bases unmatched to any gene: 2. This CDR3 has 15 residues. The germline V gene has CDR1 MNHEY and CDR2 SMNVEV (reference sequence). Here the CDR3 reads CASSTQGAGANVLTF. For the CDR3, the DNA is TGTGCCAGCAGTACACAGGGGGCTGGGGCCAACGTCCTGACTTTC.

The chain recombines TRBV11-3 with TRBJ1-6; 7 positions match TRBD1. Germline lookup yields CDR1 SGHNT and CDR2 YENEEA. The CDR3 loop spans 15 amino acids. The V gene end was trimmed by 6 bases and the J gene end by 7 bases; junction bases not matched to a gene: 9. The chain's CDR3 is CASSARDSTNSPLHF. DNA of the CDR3: TGTGCCAGCAGTGCCCGGGACAGCACAAATTCACCCCTCCACTTT.

The V gene is TRBV19, the J gene TRBJ2-3; D remains ambiguous. Germline V gene data show CDR1 as LNHDA and CDR2 as SQIVND (reference sequence). The CDR3 loop spans 17 amino acids. Trimming left V 2 bases short and J 7 bases short, with 22 bases between. The CDR3 loop reads CASSISAPGYHKNTQYF. CDR3 sequence (DNA): TGTGCCAGTAGTATATCGGCTCCGGGCTACCATAAAAATACGCAGTATTTT.